This T cell receptor (beta chain) was retrieved from a study of pediatric ulcerative colitis. The CDR3 loop spans 15 amino acids. Germline CDR1 and CDR2: MNHNS and SASEGT. V dropped 5 bases and J dropped 0 bases, with 13 bases sitting between them. TCRdb's table, derived via immunoSEQ multiplex PCR, lists solely in-frame clones and lacks some. The sample comprises roughly 14,000 clones, about 90% of which are singletons, and 0.9% to 1% rests with the top ten. The clonotype was recovered from a boy aged 10-17 years with moderate ulcerative colitis. The chain couples TRBV6-1 to TRBJ2-5; D is tentatively TRBD1 or TRBD2 (5 bases each). Sample: blood. This CDR3 reads CASSLRDGNQETQYF. Here the CDR3 DNA reads TGTGCCAGCAGTCTCCGGGACGGAAACCAAGAGACCCAGTACTTC.